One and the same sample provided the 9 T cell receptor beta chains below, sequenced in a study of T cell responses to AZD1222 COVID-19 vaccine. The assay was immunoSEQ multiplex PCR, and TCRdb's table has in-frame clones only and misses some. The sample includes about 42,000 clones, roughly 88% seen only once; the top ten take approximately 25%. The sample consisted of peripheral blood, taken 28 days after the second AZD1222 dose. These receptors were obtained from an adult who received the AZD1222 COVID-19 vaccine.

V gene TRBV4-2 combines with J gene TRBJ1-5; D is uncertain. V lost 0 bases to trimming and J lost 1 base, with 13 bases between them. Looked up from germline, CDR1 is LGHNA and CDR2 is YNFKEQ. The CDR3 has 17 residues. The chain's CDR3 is CASSQDQIGLSNQPQHF. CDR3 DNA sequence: TGTGCCAGCAGCCAAGATCAGATCGGGTTAAGCAATCAGCCCCAGCATTTT.

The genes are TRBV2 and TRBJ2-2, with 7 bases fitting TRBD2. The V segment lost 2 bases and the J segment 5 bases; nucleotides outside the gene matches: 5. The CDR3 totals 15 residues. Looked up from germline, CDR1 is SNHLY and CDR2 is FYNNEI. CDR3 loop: CASSEQGLTTGELFF. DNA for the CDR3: TGTGCCAGCAGTGAACAGGGACTAACAACCGGGGAGCTGTTTTTT.

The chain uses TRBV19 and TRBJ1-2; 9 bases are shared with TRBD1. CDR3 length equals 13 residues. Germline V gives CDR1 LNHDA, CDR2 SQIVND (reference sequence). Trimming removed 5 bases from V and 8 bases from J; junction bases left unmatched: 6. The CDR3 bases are TGTGCCAGTAGTCATGGGGACAGGGAGGGCTACACCTTC. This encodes CASSHGDREGYTF. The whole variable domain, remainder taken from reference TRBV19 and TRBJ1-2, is DGGITQSPKYLFRKEGQNVTLSCEQNLNHDAMYWYRQDPGQGLRLIYYSQIVNDFQKGDIAEGYSVSREKKESFPLTVTSAQKNPTAFYLCASSHGDREGYTFGSGTRLTVV.

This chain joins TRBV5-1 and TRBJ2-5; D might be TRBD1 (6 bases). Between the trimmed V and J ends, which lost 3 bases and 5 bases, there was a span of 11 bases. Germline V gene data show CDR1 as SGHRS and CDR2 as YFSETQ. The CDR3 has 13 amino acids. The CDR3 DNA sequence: TGCGCCAGCAGCTACGACAGGACCGAGACCCAGTACTTC. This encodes CASSYDRTETQYF.

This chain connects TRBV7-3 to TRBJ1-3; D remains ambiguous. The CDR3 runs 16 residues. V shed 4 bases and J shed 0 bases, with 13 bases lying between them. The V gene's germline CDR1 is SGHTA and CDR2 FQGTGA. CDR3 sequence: CASSSIRVLSGNTIYF. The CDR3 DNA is TGTGCCAGCAGCTCAATCAGAGTGCTCTCTGGAAACACCATATATTTT.

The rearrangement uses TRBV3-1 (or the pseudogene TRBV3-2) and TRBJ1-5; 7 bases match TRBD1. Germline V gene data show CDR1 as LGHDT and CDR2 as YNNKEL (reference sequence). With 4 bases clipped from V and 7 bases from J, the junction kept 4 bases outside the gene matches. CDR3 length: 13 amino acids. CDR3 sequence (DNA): TGTGCCAGCAGCCCCGGGACAGTCCAGCCCCAGCATTTT. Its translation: CASSPGTVQPQHF.

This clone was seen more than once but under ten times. CDR3 loop: CASSLSGGDTGELFF. CDR3 in DNA: TGTGCCAGCAGCTTATCCGGGGGAGACACCGGGGAGCTGTTTTTT. V usage is TRBV7-8 and J usage is TRBJ2-2; D might be TRBD2 (6 bases). Germline V gives CDR1 SGHVS, CDR2 FQNEAQ. This CDR3 spans 15 amino acids. The V end was cut by 2 bases, the J end by 3 bases, with 10 bases between. Combining the CDR3 with reference TRBV7-8 and TRBJ2-2 gives the whole variable domain GAGVSQSPRYKVAKRGQDVALRCDPISGHVSLFWYQQALGQGPEFLTYFQNEAQLDKSGLPSDRFFAERPEGSVSTLKIQRTQQEDSAVYLCASSLSGGDTGELFFGEGSRLTVL.

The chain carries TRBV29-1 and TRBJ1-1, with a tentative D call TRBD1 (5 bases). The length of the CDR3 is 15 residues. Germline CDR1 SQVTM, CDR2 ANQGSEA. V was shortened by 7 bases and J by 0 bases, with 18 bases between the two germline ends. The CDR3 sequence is CSAGAGGVMNTEAFF. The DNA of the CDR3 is TGCAGCGCCGGGGCGGGGGGAGTAATGAACACTGAAGCTTTCTTT.

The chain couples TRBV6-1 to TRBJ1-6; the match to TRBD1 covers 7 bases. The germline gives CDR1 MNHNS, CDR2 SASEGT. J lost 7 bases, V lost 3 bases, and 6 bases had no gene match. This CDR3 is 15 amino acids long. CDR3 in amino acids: CASSDRTGGNSPLHF. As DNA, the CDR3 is TGTGCCAGCAGTGATCGGACAGGAGGAAATTCACCCCTCCACTTT.